This T cell receptor beta chain stems from a study of lymphopenia after photon versus proton radiotherapy. Broader study findings: In patients who died, overall survival fell as post-nadir TCR diversity dropped more. After the lymphocyte nadir, photon-treated repertoires showed oligoclonal expansion, especially of CD8+ Temra cells. Relative stability marked proton patients; photon patients lost diversity and naive cells. Authors raise, but do not show, better survival with proton therapy.

Measured with immunoSEQ multiplex PCR; TCRdb has only the in-frame clones, and not every one. Here the sample spans roughly 45,000 clones, over 75% being singletons. Details on this clone: No antigen is known for it.

The source was peripheral blood, collected from a patient treated with photon-based radiotherapy. This sequence was found in a man aged 35 to 55 with gastric cancer.

This CDR3 is CASSLEPENSPLHF. The CDR3 DNA sequence: TGCGCCAGCAGCTTGGAGCCGGAAAATTCACCCCTCCACTTT. V and J are TRBV5-1 and TRBJ1-6; no firm D call. Per the germline V gene, CDR1 is SGHRS and CDR2 is YFSETQ. This CDR3 has 14 residues. Trimming left V 0 bases short and J 7 bases short, with 8 bases between.